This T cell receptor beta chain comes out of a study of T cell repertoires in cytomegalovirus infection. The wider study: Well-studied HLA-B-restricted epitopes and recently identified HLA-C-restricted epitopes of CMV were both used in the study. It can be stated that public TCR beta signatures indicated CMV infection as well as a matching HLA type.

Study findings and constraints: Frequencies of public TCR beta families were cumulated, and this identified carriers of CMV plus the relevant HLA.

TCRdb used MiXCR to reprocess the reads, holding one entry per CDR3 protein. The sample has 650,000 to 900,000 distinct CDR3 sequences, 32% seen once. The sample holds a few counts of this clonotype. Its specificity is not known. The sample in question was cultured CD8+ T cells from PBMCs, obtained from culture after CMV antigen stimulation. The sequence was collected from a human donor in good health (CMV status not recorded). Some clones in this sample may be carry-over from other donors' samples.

CDR3: CASSHTSGDEQFF. The CDR3 DNA follows: TGTGCCAGCAGTCACACTAGCGGGGACGAGCAGTTCTTC. The V call is TRBV12-3 or TRBV12-4, the J call TRBJ2-1, with TRBD2 matching 10 bases. This CDR3 comprises 13 residues. Trimming removed 5 bases from V and 10 bases from J; junction bases left unmatched: 5.